Reported below is one TCR beta chain. A far larger clone is off by one base, so a read error is likely. First-strand cDNA relied on TRAV- and TRBV-specific primers spanning alpha and beta chains. The authors ran around 19 PCR cycles to amplify TCRs with a constant-region primer and V-primer adapter. MiXCR, applied by TCRdb to the reads, yields one record per CDR3 protein. The table lists roughly 36,000 distinct CDR3 sequences, roughly 31% of them singletons. These data are taken from a study of low-dose radiotherapy and immunotherapy resistance in tumors. Germline V gene sequence: CDR1 MDHEN, CDR2 SYDVKM. This CDR3 region has 13 residues. Specified time point: before trial treatment.

The gene calls are TRBV28 and TRBJ1-1, with D perhaps matching TRBD1 (6 bases). The origin of this receptor is a male donor with gallbladder cancer. Sample: PBMCs, taken before treatment. The CDR3 region has the DNA TGTGCCAGCAGTTTGATGGGGGGCACTGAAACTTTCTTT. As protein: CASSLMGGTETFF.